The present T cell receptor beta chain was sequenced within a study of cytomegalovirus exposure and HLA in healthy donors. Study overall: Per a later analysis, the approximately 700 first-cohort and approximately 120 validation repertoires shared one platform. Study results and caveats: A classifier reportedly called cytomegalovirus status with high sensitivity and specificity.

As regards this clone: Its antigen is unknown.

The data were produced by immunoSEQ multiplex PCR, yet TCRdb's version contains in-frame clones alone and is incomplete. The table lists approximately 120,000 clones, 89% of them singletons. The CDR3 contains 15 residues. Germline CDR1 is GTSNPN and CDR2 is SVGIG (reference sequence). Trimming took off 4 bases at V and 0 bases at J, with 10 bases between the two ends. This TCR came from a woman aged 18-29 years in good health and CMV-seronegative. V gene TRBV30 combines with J gene TRBJ2-6; D not resolved. The source material was PBMCs. The CDR3 coding sequence is TGTGCCTGGACCGTTCACAGCTCTGGGGCCAACGTCCTGACTTTC. It encodes CAWTVHSSGANVLTF.